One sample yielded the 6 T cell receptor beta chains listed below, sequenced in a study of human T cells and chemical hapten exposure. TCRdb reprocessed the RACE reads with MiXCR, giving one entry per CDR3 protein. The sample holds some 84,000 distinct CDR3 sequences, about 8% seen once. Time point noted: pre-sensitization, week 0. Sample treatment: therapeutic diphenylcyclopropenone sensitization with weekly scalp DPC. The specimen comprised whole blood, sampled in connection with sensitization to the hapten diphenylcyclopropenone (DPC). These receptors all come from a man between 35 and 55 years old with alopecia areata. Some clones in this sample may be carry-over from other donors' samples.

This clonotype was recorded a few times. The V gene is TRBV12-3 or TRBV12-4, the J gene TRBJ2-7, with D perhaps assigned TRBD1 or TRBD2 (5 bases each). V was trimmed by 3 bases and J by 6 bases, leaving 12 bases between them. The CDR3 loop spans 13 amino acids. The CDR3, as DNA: TGTGCCAGCAGTTTTGGCGAGGGGAGCGAGCAGTACGTC. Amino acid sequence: CASSFGEGSEQYV.

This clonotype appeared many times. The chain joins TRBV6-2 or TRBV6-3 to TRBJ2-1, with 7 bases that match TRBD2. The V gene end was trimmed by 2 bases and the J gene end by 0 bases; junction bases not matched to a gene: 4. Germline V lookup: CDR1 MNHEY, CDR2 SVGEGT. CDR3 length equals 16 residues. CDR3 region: CASSYHRGSSYNEQFF. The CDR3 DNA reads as TGTGCCAGCAGTTACCATCGCGGGAGCTCCTACAATGAGCAGTTCTTC.

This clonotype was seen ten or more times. The CDR3 region is CASSLGWSTFF. The CDR3 DNA follows: TGTGCCAGCAGCTTAGGTTGGAGTACTTTCTTT. This chain connects TRBV7-9 to TRBJ1-1, with D hard to call. Trimming removed 1 base from V and 12 bases from J, with 9 bases in between. Germline V gives CDR1 SEHNR, CDR2 FQNEAQ (reference sequence). This CDR3 is built from 11 residues.

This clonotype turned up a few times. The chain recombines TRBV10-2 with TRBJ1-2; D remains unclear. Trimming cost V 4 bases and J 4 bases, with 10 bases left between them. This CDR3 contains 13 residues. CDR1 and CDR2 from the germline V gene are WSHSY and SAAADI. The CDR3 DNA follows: TGCGCCAGCAGTGTCGACGGAACCTATGGCTACACCTTC. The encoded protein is CASSVDGTYGYTF.

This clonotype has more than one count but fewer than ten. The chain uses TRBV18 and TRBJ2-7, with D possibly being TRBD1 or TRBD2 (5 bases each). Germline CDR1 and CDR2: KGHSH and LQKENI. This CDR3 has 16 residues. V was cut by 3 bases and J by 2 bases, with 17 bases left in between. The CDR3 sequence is CASSPWDATFPYEQYF. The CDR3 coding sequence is TGTGCCAGCTCACCCTGGGACGCGACTTTCCCCTACGAGCAGTACTTC.

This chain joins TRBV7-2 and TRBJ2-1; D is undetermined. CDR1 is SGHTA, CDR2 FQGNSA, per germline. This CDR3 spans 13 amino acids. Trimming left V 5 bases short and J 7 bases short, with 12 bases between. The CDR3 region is CASSLEDGNEQFF. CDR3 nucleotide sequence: TGTGCCAGCAGCCTAGAAGATGGAAATGAGCAGTTCTTC.